The 14 T cell receptor beta chains presented below share a single source sample, sequenced in a study of T cells in localized non-small cell lung cancer. Using immunoSEQ multiplex PCR, the repertoire was profiled, and TCRdb retains in-frame clones only, with some absent. The table lists approximately 41,000 clones, around nine tenths of them singletons. The material was peripheral blood, obtained before any cancer treatment. The receptors stem from a female donor of 60 years or more with stage I squamous cell lung carcinoma.

The chain links TRBV29-1 to TRBJ2-3; D possibly matches TRBD1 or TRBD2 (5 bases each). The V gene lost 4 bases and the J gene lost 2 bases, with 13 bases spanning the gap. CDR1 and CDR2 from the germline V gene are SQVTM and ANQGSEA. CDR3 length: 14 amino acids. The CDR3 bases are TGCAGCGTTGGGGGGAACGGGGACACAGATACGCAGTATTTT. It specifies CSVGGNGDTDTQYF.

The V gene is TRBV15, the J gene TRBJ2-5; no clear D gene. The germline V and J ends were trimmed by 0 bases and 0 bases, with 11 bases remaining between them. CDR1 is LNHNV, CDR2 YYDKDF, per germline (reference sequence). The CDR3 is 16 residues long. CDR3: CATSRDDWPYQETQYF. CDR3 in DNA: TGTGCCACCAGCAGAGATGACTGGCCGTACCAAGAGACCCAGTACTTC. The complete variable domain, with remaining parts taken from reference TRBV15 and TRBJ2-5, reads DAMVIQNPRYQVTQFGKPVTLSCSQTLNHNVMYWYQQKSSQAPKLLFHYYDKDFNNEADTPDNFQSRRPNTSFCFLDIRSPGLGDTAMYLCATSRDDWPYQETQYFGPGTRLLVL.

The chain employs TRBV5-5 and TRBJ1-3, with D unresolved. CDR1 is SGHKS, CDR2 YYEKEE, per germline (reference sequence). The CDR3 contains 15 residues. The ends were cut back, 4 bases at V and 1 base at J, with 12 bases in the middle. The CDR3 nucleotides are TGTGCCAGCAGCGAGACGTGGGGATCTGGAAACACCATATATTTT. Protein: CASSETWGSGNTIYF.

The chain uses TRBV7-6 and TRBJ2-3, with TRBD2 matching over 8 bases. This CDR3 has 15 amino acids. CDR1 is SGHVS, CDR2 FNYEAQ, per germline. J gave up 2 bases and V 2 bases, and 3 bases lay outside the gene matches. The CDR3 coding sequence is TGTGCCAGCAGCTTAACTAGCGGAGCCACAGATACGCAGTATTTT. Protein product: CASSLTSGATDTQYF.

The chain is built from TRBV7-7 and TRBJ2-3, with 11 bases that match TRBD2. Germline CDR1 SSHAT, CDR2 FNYEAQ (reference sequence). The CDR3 runs 15 residues. Trimming removed 1 base from V and 3 bases from J; junction bases left unmatched: 0. The CDR3 protein is CASSLGTSGTDTQYF. As DNA, the CDR3 is TGTGCCAGCAGCTTAGGGACTAGCGGGACAGATACGCAGTATTTT.

V usage is TRBV6-6 and J usage is TRBJ2-5, with 7 nucleotides matching TRBD2. With V trimmed by 0 bases and J by 5 bases, 3 bases remained unmatched. Germline loops: CDR1 MNHNY, CDR2 SVGAGI (reference sequence). The CDR3 loop spans 14 amino acids. The CDR3 spells CASSYSGGVETQYF. CDR3 sequence (DNA): TGTGCCAGCAGTTACTCGGGAGGGGTGGAGACCCAGTACTTC.

The chain links TRBV25-1 to TRBJ2-1; D is undetermined. V was shortened by 3 bases and J by 8 bases, with 8 bases between the two germline ends. The CDR3 extends over 12 amino acids. Germline values: CDR1 MGHDK, CDR2 SYGVNS. The CDR3 DNA is TGTGCCAGCAGTGACGGAACAGATGAGCAGTTCTTC. Amino acid sequence: CASSDGTDEQFF.

The CDR3, as DNA: TGTGCCAGCAGTAGACAGGGCTCGCCTAATGAAAAACTGTTTTTT. It yields the protein CASSRQGSPNEKLFF. This chain uses TRBV7-8 with TRBJ1-4; 7 bases agree with TRBD1. There are 15 residues in the CDR3. The germline gives CDR1 SGHVS, CDR2 FQNEAQ. Trimming at V came to 6 bases and at J to 3 bases, leaving 7 bases not matched to a gene.

The CDR3 here is CASSEQQGNTEAFF. In DNA, the CDR3 is TGTGCCAGCAGTGAACAGCAGGGGAACACTGAAGCTTTCTTT. The chain is built from TRBV2 and TRBJ1-1; a possible D gene is TRBD1 (5 bases). Per germline, CDR1 SNHLY and CDR2 FYNNEI. This CDR3 is 14 amino acids long. Trimming took off 2 bases at V and 1 base at J, with 8 bases between the two ends.

The J gene is TRBJ2-7, the V gene TRBV30; 7 bases line up with TRBD1. The CDR3 is made up of 15 amino acids. Unmatched junction bases numbered 12, after V lost 0 bases and J lost 7 bases. CDR1 is GTSNPN and CDR2 is SVGIG in the germline V gene (reference sequence). In DNA, the CDR3 is TGTGCCTGGAGTGTAAAGGGGGCTAAGGTGGGAGAGCAGTACTTC. Its translation is CAWSVKGAKVGEQYF. Looking up the rest from reference TRBV30 and TRBJ2-7 gives the full variable domain: SQTIHQWPATLVQPVGSPLSLECTVEGTSNPNLYWYRQAAGRGLQLLFYSVGIGQISSEVPQNLSASRPQDRQFILSSKKLLLSDSGFYLCAWSVKGAKVGEQYFGPGTRLTVT.

The rearrangement joins TRBV19 to TRBJ2-3, with 13 bases identical to TRBD2. CDR1 is LNHDA, CDR2 SQIVND, per germline (reference sequence). With V trimmed by 6 bases and J by 0 bases, 6 bases remained unmatched. CDR3 length: 17 amino acids. This chain's CDR3 is CASRPGLAGPSTDTQYF. DNA of the CDR3: TGTGCCAGTAGGCCGGGACTAGCGGGACCTAGCACAGATACGCAGTATTTT.

This clone was recorded once. The V gene is TRBV6-5, the J gene TRBJ2-7; the D call may be TRBD1 or TRBD2 (6 bases each). This CDR3 has 12 amino acids. CDR1 MNHEY and CDR2 SVGAGI come from the germline V gene. The germline V and J ends were trimmed by 8 bases and 5 bases, with 13 bases remaining between them. CDR3 loop: CASGRGENEQYF. The CDR3 DNA reads TGTGCCAGCGGAAGGGGGGAAAACGAGCAGTACTTC.

The gene calls are TRBV5-1 and TRBJ1-2, with D possibly TRBD1 on 6 matching bases. This CDR3 is built from 14 residues. Germline CDR1 reads SGHRS; CDR2 reads YFSETQ. V lost 0 bases and J 6 bases, leaving 12 bases between the germline ends. This chain's CDR3 is CASSLDREINGYTF. The CDR3 DNA reads as TGCGCCAGCAGCTTGGACAGGGAAATAAATGGCTACACCTTC.

This chain connects TRBV14 to TRBJ1-1; D call uncertain. Germline CDR1 and CDR2: SGHDN and FVKESK. This CDR3 has 17 residues. Trimming removed 1 base at V and 0 bases at J, with 15 bases between. This CDR3 is CASSQGLGFGMNTEAFF. The CDR3 nucleotides read TGTGCCAGCAGCCAAGGTCTCGGATTTGGCATGAACACTGAAGCTTTCTTT. The full variable domain, with the rest looked up from reference TRBV14 and TRBJ1-1, is EAGVTQFPSHSVIEKGQTVTLRCDPISGHDNLYWYRRVMGKEIKFLLHFVKESKQDESGMPNNRFLAERTGGTYSTLKVQPAELEDSGVYFCASSQGLGFGMNTEAFFGQGTRLTVV.